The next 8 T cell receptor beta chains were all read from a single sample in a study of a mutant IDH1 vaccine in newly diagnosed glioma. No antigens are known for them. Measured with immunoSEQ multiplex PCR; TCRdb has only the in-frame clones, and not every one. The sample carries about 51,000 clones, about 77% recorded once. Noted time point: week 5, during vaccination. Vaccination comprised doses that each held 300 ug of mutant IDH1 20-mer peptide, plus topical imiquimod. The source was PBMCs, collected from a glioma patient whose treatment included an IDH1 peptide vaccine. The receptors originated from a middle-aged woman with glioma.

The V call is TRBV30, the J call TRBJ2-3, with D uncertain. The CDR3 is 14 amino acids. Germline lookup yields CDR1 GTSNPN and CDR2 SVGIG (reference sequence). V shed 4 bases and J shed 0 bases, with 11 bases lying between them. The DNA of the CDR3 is TGTGCCTGGAAGGCGGCGATAAGCACAGATACGCAGTATTTT. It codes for CAWKAAISTDTQYF.

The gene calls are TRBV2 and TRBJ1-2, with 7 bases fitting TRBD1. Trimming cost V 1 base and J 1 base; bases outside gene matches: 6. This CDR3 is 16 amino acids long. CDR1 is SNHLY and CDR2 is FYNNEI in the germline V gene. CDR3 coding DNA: TGTGCCAGCAGTGAAGTTCGACAGGGAGGTAACTATGGCTACACCTTC. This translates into CASSEVRQGGNYGYTF.

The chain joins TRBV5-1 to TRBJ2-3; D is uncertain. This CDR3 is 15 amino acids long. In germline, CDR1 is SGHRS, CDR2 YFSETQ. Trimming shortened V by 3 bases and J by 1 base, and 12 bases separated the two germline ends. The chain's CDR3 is CASSSGQHGTDTQYF. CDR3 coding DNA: TGCGCCAGCAGCTCCGGCCAACACGGCACAGATACGCAGTATTTT.

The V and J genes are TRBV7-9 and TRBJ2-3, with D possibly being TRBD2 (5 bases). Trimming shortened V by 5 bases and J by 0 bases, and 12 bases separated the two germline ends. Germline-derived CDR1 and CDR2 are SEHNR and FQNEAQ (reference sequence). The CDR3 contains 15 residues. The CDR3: CASSAPGSSTDTQYF. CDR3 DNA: TGTGCCAGCAGCGCTCCGGGATCGAGCACAGATACGCAGTATTTT.

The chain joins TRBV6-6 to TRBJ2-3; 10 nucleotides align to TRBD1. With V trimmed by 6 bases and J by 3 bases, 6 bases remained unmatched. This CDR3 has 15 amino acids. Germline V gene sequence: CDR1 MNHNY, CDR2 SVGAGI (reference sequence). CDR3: CASRFPGQGTDTQYF. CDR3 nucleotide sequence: TGTGCCAGCAGATTTCCGGGACAGGGGACAGATACGCAGTATTTT.

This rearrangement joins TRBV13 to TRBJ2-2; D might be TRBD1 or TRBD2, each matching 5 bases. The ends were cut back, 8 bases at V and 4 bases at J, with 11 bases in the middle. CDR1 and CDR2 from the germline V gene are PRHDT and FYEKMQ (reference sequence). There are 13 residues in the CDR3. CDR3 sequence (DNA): TGTGCCAGCTGGGGGTCCGGCACCGGGGAGCTGTTTTTT. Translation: CASWGSGTGELFF.

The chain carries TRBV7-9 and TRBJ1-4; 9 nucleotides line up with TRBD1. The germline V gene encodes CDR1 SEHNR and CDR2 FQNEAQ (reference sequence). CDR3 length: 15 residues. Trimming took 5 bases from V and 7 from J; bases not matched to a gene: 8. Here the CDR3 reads CASSRTGGEGEKLFF. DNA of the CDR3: TGTGCCAGCAGCCGAACAGGGGGCGAAGGTGAAAAACTGTTTTTT.

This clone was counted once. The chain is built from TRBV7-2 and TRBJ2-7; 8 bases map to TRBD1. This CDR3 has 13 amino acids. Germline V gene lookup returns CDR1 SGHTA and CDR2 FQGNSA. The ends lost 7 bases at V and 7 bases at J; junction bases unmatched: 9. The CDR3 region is CASTPGRGLEQYF. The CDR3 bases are TGTGCCAGCACCCCAGGCAGGGGGCTTGAGCAGTACTTC.